A single sample gave rise to the 25 T cell receptor beta chains below, sequenced in a study of CD8+ T cells in alopecia areata. Extracted from the samples, RNA was reverse transcribed into cDNA to serve as the sequencing template. The data were produced by immunoSEQ multiplex PCR, yet TCRdb's version contains in-frame clones alone and is incomplete. The sample yields about 110,000 clones, approximately 63% seen once. The sequenced sample consisted of CD8+ T cells sorted from blood. The origin of the receptors is a human donor in good health.

This chain connects TRBV5-1 to TRBJ2-1; TRBD2 agrees at 8 bases. The CDR3 sequence is 14 residues long. Germline V gene data show CDR1 as SGHRS and CDR2 as YFSETQ. The V and J ends lost 3 bases and 5 bases, in that order; junction bases with no gene match: 4. As DNA, the CDR3 is TGCGCCAGCAGCTCAGCGGGGGCGAACAATGAGCAGTTCTTC. Amino acids: CASSSAGANNEQFF.

With respect to this clone: The same CDR3 is also encoded by other DNA sequences in this sample. The chain recombines TRBV5-1 with TRBJ2-3; the D gene is possibly TRBD1 (5 bases). In germline, CDR1 is SGHRS, CDR2 YFSETQ. CDR3 length: 15 amino acids. Deletions cut 4 bases from V and 0 bases from J, with 12 bases between. This CDR3 reads CASSPGQGSTDTQYF. As DNA, the CDR3 is TGCGCCAGCAGCCCAGGCCAGGGCAGCACAGATACGCAGTATTTT.

This rearrangement joins TRBV29-1 to TRBJ1-2, with 7 bases matching TRBD1. In germline, CDR1 is SQVTM, CDR2 ANQGSEA. Unmatched junction bases numbered 0, after V lost 1 base and J lost 7 bases. This CDR3 has 11 residues. This CDR3 is CSVEGTGGYTF. For the CDR3, the DNA is TGCAGCGTTGAAGGGACAGGTGGCTACACCTTC.

This chain links TRBV23-1 with TRBJ1-1; no clear D. TRBV23-1 counts as an open reading frame of uncertain function. The CDR3 extends over 20 amino acids. Trimming removed 4 bases at V and 4 bases at J, with 31 bases between. The CDR3 is CASSRMDPGGALTGGTEAFF. CDR3 sequence (DNA): TGCGCCAGCAGTCGGATGGATCCCGGTGGAGCTCTCACGGGAGGCACTGAAGCTTTCTTT.

The chain's CDR3 is CASSFGGETQYF. The CDR3 region has the DNA TGTGCCAGCAGCTTCGGGGGGGAGACCCAGTACTTC. V gene TRBV7-9 combines with J gene TRBJ2-5, with 7 nucleotides matching TRBD2. Trimming cost V 3 bases and J 5 bases; bases outside gene matches: 0. This CDR3 contains 12 residues. Germline V gene sequence: CDR1 SEHNR, CDR2 FQNEAQ (reference sequence).

The genes are TRBV2 and TRBJ2-5, with TRBD2 matching over 11 bases. The CDR3 contains 15 residues. Germline CDR1 SNHLY, CDR2 FYNNEI. Trimming removed 8 bases from V and 1 base from J; junction bases left unmatched: 6. CDR3: CASAPGLAVQETQYF. The CDR3 DNA reads TGTGCCAGCGCACCGGGACTAGCGGTCCAAGAGACCCAGTACTTC.

This clone was picked up one time. The gene calls are TRBV5-6 and TRBJ2-7; 9 bases fit TRBD1. The CDR3 contains 15 residues. Germline V CDR1 and CDR2: SGHDT, YYEEEE. V lost 4 bases and J lost 5; bases outside the gene matches: 10. The CDR3 is CASSPPGTGLNEQYF. The CDR3 DNA sequence: TGTGCCAGCAGCCCCCCCGGGACAGGGCTCAACGAGCAGTACTTC.

CDR3 nucleotides: TGTGCCAGCAGTTACTCAGCGGGCGGTGCCCCCAATGAGCAGTTCTTC. This codes for CASSYSAGGAPNEQFF. J is TRBJ2-1 and V is TRBV6-5; TRBD2 might be the D (6 bases). Trimming cost V 0 bases and J 6 bases, with 15 bases left between them. Germline CDR1 and CDR2: MNHEY and SVGAGI. The CDR3 spans 16 residues.

The V and J genes are TRBV28 and TRBJ1-2, with 8 positions matching TRBD1. The CDR3 is made up of 16 amino acids. Germline trimming cut 7 bases from V and 2 bases from J; bases unmatched to any gene: 12. Germline V gene data show CDR1 as MDHEN and CDR2 as SYDVKM. The CDR3 nucleotides read TGTGCCAGCAAGGGGCAGGGGGCGCTTCTAAACTATGGCTACACCTTC. Its protein product is CASKGQGALLNYGYTF.

To note about this clone: Compared with germline, one end of the junction differs, possibly owing to a read error. J is TRBJ1-5 and V is TRBV25-1; D ambiguous. The CDR3 contains 12 residues. The germline gives CDR1 MGHDK, CDR2 SYGVNS. The CDR3 region is CANSEDNQPQHF. The CDR3, as DNA: TGTGCCAACAGTGAGGATAATCAGCCCCAGCATTTT.

This clone appeared a few times. J is TRBJ2-5 and V is TRBV25-1; no clear D gene. This CDR3 is built from 13 residues. The germline V and J ends were trimmed by 5 bases and 5 bases, with 12 bases remaining between them. Germline loops: CDR1 MGHDK, CDR2 SYGVNS. As DNA, the CDR3 is TGTGCCAGCAGTCCCCCCTTTTGGGAGACCCAGTACTTC. This codes for CASSPPFWETQYF.

The chain joins TRBV5-1 to TRBJ1-6, with 12 bases lining up with TRBD1. Germline V gene sequence: CDR1 SGHRS, CDR2 YFSETQ. Trimming removed 4 bases from V and 0 bases from J; junction bases left unmatched: 8. The CDR3 loop spans 19 amino acids. The CDR3 protein is CASSVRDRGHRSYNSPLHF. The CDR3 DNA sequence: TGCGCCAGCAGCGTCCGGGACAGGGGGCACCGCTCCTATAATTCACCCCTCCACTTT.

This chain joins TRBV6-5 and TRBJ2-5; a weak D match, TRBD2 (5 bases). Trimming removed 4 bases at V and 4 bases at J, with 10 bases between. The CDR3 runs to 13 residues. CDR1 is MNHEY, CDR2 SVGAGI, per germline. Here the CDR3 reads CASSLTRGETQYF. DNA of the CDR3: TGTGCCAGCAGTTTAACTAGAGGAGAGACCCAGTACTTC.

The sample holds a few counts of this clone. The gene calls are TRBV29-1 and TRBJ2-2; a weak D match, TRBD1 (5 bases). The V gene lost 1 base and the J gene lost 6 bases, with 6 bases spanning the gap. The CDR3 sequence is 12 residues long. CDR1 is SQVTM and CDR2 is ANQGSEA in the germline V gene. CDR3 nucleotides: TGCAGCGTTGAAGCAGGGCCCGGGGAGCTGTTTTTT. Protein: CSVEAGPGELFF.

This clone came up a few times. V usage is TRBV19 and J usage is TRBJ2-2; 7 bases are shared with TRBD1. CDR3 size: 15 residues. Germline V lookup: CDR1 LNHDA, CDR2 SQIVND (reference sequence). J was trimmed by 0 bases and V by 3 bases; bases with no gene match: 1. The CDR3 bases are TGTGCCAGTAGTATTCAGGGGGCGAACACCGGGGAGCTGTTTTTT. It is translated as CASSIQGANTGELFF.

This clone has a single count. The chain couples TRBV7-9 to TRBJ1-1, with a weak D call TRBD1 (6 bases). This CDR3 has 15 residues. From germline, CDR1 is SEHNR and CDR2 FQNEAQ (reference sequence). Trimming removed 2 bases at V and 1 base at J, with 11 bases between. CDR3 amino acids: CASSLPDRWNTEAFF. The CDR3 DNA follows: TGTGCCAGCAGCTTACCAGACAGGTGGAACACTGAAGCTTTCTTT.

The chain is built from TRBV6-1 and TRBJ2-7; the D is unclear. CDR3 length: 15 residues. Germline CDR1 reads MNHNS; CDR2 reads SASEGT. The V and J ends lost 1 base and 0 bases respectively, with 10 bases between them. The chain's CDR3 is CASSEGSGSSYEQYF. CDR3 DNA sequence: TGTGCCAGCAGTGAAGGCTCGGGCAGCTCCTACGAGCAGTACTTC.

This rearrangement joins TRBV27 to TRBJ2-7; 10 nucleotides match TRBD2. V was clipped by 6 bases and J by 5 bases; unmatched bases: 1. The CDR3 has 12 amino acids. Per the germline V gene, CDR1 is MNHEY and CDR2 is SMNVEV (reference sequence). In DNA, the CDR3 is TGTGCCAGCAGAGGACTAGCGGACGAGCAGTACTTC. This translates into CASRGLADEQYF.

Only a few counts were recorded for this clone. The chain couples TRBV5-1 to TRBJ2-7; D gene ambiguous. V lost 0 bases and J lost 2, with 6 bases in between. Germline V lookup: CDR1 SGHRS, CDR2 YFSETQ. The CDR3 totals 13 residues. CDR3 sequence (DNA): TGCGCCAGCAGCTTGGACAGAACCTACGAGCAGTACTTC. It specifies CASSLDRTYEQYF.

The chain joins TRBV21-1 to TRBJ2-1; whether TRBD1, the table's D call, matches the DNA was not checked. TRBV21-1 is a pseudogene. This CDR3 spans 15 amino acids. The CDR3 protein is CASTKGQGPYNEQFF. CDR3 nucleotide sequence: TGTGCCAGCACCAAGGGACAGGGACCGTACAATGAGCAGTTCTTC.

CDR3 in DNA: TGTGCCAGTAGTACGGAAGGGGCTGGGAGCAATCAGCCCCAGCATTTT. It encodes CASSTEGAGSNQPQHF. The rearrangement joins TRBV19 to TRBJ1-5; the D gene is possibly TRBD1 (5 bases). V gave up 4 bases and J gave up 1 base, with 14 bases separating them. Germline V lookup: CDR1 LNHDA, CDR2 SQIVND (reference sequence). CDR3 length: 16 amino acids.

This sequence joins TRBV4-2 and TRBJ2-2; D is undetermined. Germline lookup yields CDR1 LGHNA and CDR2 YNFKEQ. Trimming left V 5 bases short and J 0 bases short, with 7 bases between. The CDR3 is 14 residues long. The DNA for the CDR3 is TGTGCCAGCAGCTTATTAACGAACACCGGGGAGCTGTTTTTT. Translated: CASSLLTNTGELFF.

The V gene is TRBV29-1, the J gene TRBJ2-1; no clear D. This CDR3 spans 14 amino acids. Per the germline V gene, CDR1 is SQVTM and CDR2 is ANQGSEA. Trimming shortened V by 5 bases and J by 0 bases, and 11 bases separated the two germline ends. The CDR3 sequence: CSVLGVRSYNEQFF. CDR3 bases: TGCAGCGTTTTAGGTGTGCGCTCCTACAATGAGCAGTTCTTC.

This clone has only a few counts. The chain's CDR3 is CASSVGDSSTEAFF. The CDR3 bases are TGTGCCAGCAGCGTAGGGGACAGCTCCACTGAAGCTTTCTTT. V and J are TRBV9 and TRBJ1-1, with TRBD1 identical over 7 bases. The J segment lost 4 bases and the V segment lost 0 bases, leaving 3 bases of the junction unmatched. CDR1 SGDLS and CDR2 YYNGEE come from the germline V gene. The CDR3 length is 14 residues.

As for this clone: A much larger clone differs by one base, so this may be a read error. This chain links TRBV7-9 with TRBJ2-2, with 8 bases aligning to TRBD1. Looked up from germline, CDR1 is SEHNR and CDR2 is FQNEAQ (reference sequence). This CDR3 is built from 15 residues. J lost 0 bases, V lost 5 bases, and 2 bases had no gene match. The CDR3: CASSPTGANTGELFF. The CDR3 coding sequence is TGTGCCAGCAGCCCGACAGGGGCGAACACCGGGGAGCTGTTTTTT.